The source of this T cell receptor beta chain is a study of blood T cell repertoires in COVID-19 (TCRdb year 2020). A note on the overall study: The collaborator samples originated in the United States, Italy and Spain and spanned the acute and convalescent phases of COVID-19. Subjects who had been exposed to COVID-19, were actively infected with it, or had recovered from it provided the deeply sampled blood TCRbeta repertoires that made up the dataset. The sample metadata nearly always contained a de-identified subject ID, COVID-19 status, age in years and sex. The prospective study material was composed of cDNA or gDNA derived from T cells, B-cell-depleted T cells, or PBMCs. Samples came from the ongoing ImmuneRACE study (first 160 participants) plus 1,254 subjects from 6 global collaborators. A freely available public database, intended as a resource for researchers studying the immune response to SARS-CoV-2, is where the repertoires were released. Where available, HLA class I and class II types were obtained from metadata supplied by the sample provider rather than from assay-based typing. Study-level results and caveats: Clinical and demographic metadata were provided uncurated, with the amount varying by source and participant.

As for this clone: The specificity of this receptor is unknown. Base qualities are not at hand, and no much larger clone is one base apart.

Collaborating institutions collected whole blood in K2EDTA tubes following their own protocols. For TCRbeta analysis, collaborators shipped samples as frozen whole blood, isolated PBMCs, or DNA extracted from either of those sample types. The immunoSEQ Assay, a bias-controlled multiplex PCR, was used to amplify TCRbeta CDR3 regions from genomic DNA. The original pipeline was this. Within the assay, amplification of reference gene primers was used to estimate how many nucleated cells each sample contained. Sequence reads were collapsed and filtered to measure the absolute abundance of every unique TCRbeta CDR3 rearrangement. Productive Simpson clonality was computed per sample as the square root of Simpson's diversity index over productive rearrangements. TCRdb holds this immuneACCESS table with in-frame rearrangements only. Some clones are missing; in checked studies, unresolved V genes explain under half, and the rest has no known cause. Clone size and the V and J calls come from that table; the DNA yielded D and trimming. The sample contains 70,000 to 90,000 clones, 82% of them found a single time. Around 1.3% of the sample is held by the ten biggest clonotypes.

The source is an elderly woman with acute or convalescent COVID-19. Sequencing was carried out using peripheral blood.

The CDR3 protein sequence reads: CASSPAGGRNNEQFF. Read as DNA, the sequence is TGTGCCAGCAGCCCGGCGGGGGGACGAAACAATGAGCAGTTCTTC. This receptor chain uses TRBV6-6 and TRBJ2-1; 8 bases in the middle match TRBD2. At the junction V is shortened by 6 bases and J by 5 bases; bases outside the gene matches: 9. The cysteine opens and the phenylalanine closes a CDR3 of 15 amino acids. The read is trimmed to its CDR3 DNA, 45 bases read in frame from base 1. Looking up the germline V gene (reference sequence) yields CDR1 MNHNY and CDR2 SVGAGI.